This T cell receptor (beta chain) was observed in a study of cytomegalovirus exposure and HLA in healthy donors. Germline CDR1 and CDR2: ENHRY and SYGVKD. This CDR3 contains 13 residues. V was shortened by 4 bases and J by 2 bases, with 8 bases between the two germline ends. Findings and caveats of the study: Researchers catalogued under 200 TCR beta chains as cytomegalovirus-associated. Most TCR sequences were rare, but some public TCRs occurred in many donors. The finding came from a later analysis; first-cohort TCR clusters tended to co-occur in the roughly 120 validation repertoires.

TCRdb keeps only in-frame clones here, not all; method: immunoSEQ multiplex PCR. Among about 200,000 clones, just over 85% were seen once, and the ten largest hold 2.9%. The donors were members of the validation cohort, which comprised roughly 130 subjects and was separate from the first cohort of 666 subjects. As regards this clone: The antigen is not known.

Sequenced input: PBMCs. The gene calls are TRBV10-3 and TRBJ1-2; the D gene is possibly TRBD1 (5 bases). This sequence was found in a woman in her late teens or twenties in good health and CMV-seronegative. CDR3: CAISAAGNYGYTF. CDR3 sequence (DNA): TGTGCCATCAGTGCCGCAGGGAACTATGGCTACACCTTC.